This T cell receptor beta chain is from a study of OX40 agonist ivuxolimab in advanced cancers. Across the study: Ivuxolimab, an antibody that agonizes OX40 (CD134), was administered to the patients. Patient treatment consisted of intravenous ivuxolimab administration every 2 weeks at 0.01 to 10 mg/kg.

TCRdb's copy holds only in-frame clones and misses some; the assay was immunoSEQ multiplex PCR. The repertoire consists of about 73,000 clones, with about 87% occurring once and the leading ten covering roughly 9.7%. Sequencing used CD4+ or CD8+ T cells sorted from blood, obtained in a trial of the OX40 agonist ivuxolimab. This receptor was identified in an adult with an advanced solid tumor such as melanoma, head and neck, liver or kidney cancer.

CDR3 loop: CAGAGTGGYEQYF. The DNA for the CDR3 is TGTGCCGGCGCCGGGACAGGGGGCTACGAGCAGTACTTC. The chain links TRBV2 to TRBJ2-7; 11 positions match TRBD1. The CDR3 totals 13 residues. V lost 11 bases to trimming and J lost 3 bases; unmatched junction nucleotides: 6. The germline V gene encodes CDR1 SNHLY and CDR2 FYNNEI.